Shown below are 23 T cell receptor beta chains from a single sample sequenced in a study of blood T cells in healthy people across ages (dated by TCRdb to between 2015 and 2017). The library was prepared using 5' RACE. Sequencing used an Illumina HiSeq 2500. A second PCR of roughly 7 to 12 cycles was performed with a sample-barcoded 5' primer and a J-beta primer mix. TCRdb passed the public sequencing reads through fastp at Q25 and MiXCR, retaining productive beta sequences. Entries are consolidated by CDR3 protein sequence, retaining the most common genes and DNA. The sample table contains some 880,000 distinct CDR3 sequences; only one count was recorded for 30% to 45% of them. Approximately 13% of the sample comes from the top ten. The sequencing input was blood. The receptors derive from a man in his late teens or twenties in good health.

This rearrangement joins TRBV13 to TRBJ2-1, with D perhaps matching TRBD1 or TRBD2 (5 bases each). The CDR3 is 17 amino acids. Germline CDR1 and CDR2: PRHDT and FYEKMQ (reference sequence). The ends were cut back, 1 base at V and 4 bases at J, with 17 bases in the middle. This CDR3 is CASSLAYTGEGYNEQFF. The CDR3 DNA is TGTGCCAGCAGCTTAGCGTACACCGGTGAGGGGTACAATGAGCAGTTCTTC.

This clonotype has just a few counts. The V and J genes are TRBV5-1 and TRBJ2-3; D not resolved. This CDR3 spans 14 amino acids. Germline V gives CDR1 SGHRS, CDR2 YFSETQ. Trimming took 4 bases from V and 2 from J, leaving 11 bases between them. The CDR3 loop is CASSRQHYTDTQYF. CDR3 nucleotides: TGCGCCAGCAGCCGGCAGCATTACACAGATACGCAGTATTTT.

The chain is built from TRBV4-1 and TRBJ2-7; D ambiguous. CDR1 and CDR2 from the germline V gene are MGHRA and YSYEKL. V shed 0 bases and J shed 0 bases, with 12 bases lying between them. The CDR3 loop spans 16 amino acids. The CDR3 is CASSQDPGLSSYEQYF. CDR3 in DNA: TGCGCCAGCAGCCAAGATCCCGGGCTGAGCTCCTACGAGCAGTACTTC.

This clonotype has a count of ten or more. V and J are TRBV12-3 or TRBV12-4 and TRBJ1-5; D possibly corresponds to TRBD1 (5 bases). V gave up 7 bases and J gave up 4 bases, with 11 bases separating them. CDR3 length: 13 residues. For the CDR3, the DNA is TGTGCCAGCAATACGGACAAGAATCAGCCCCAGCATTTT. It encodes CASNTDKNQPQHF.

This sequence joins TRBV7-2 and TRBJ2-1, with D perhaps TRBD2 (7 bases). Germline loops: CDR1 SGHTA, CDR2 FQGNSA. The CDR3 consists of 16 residues. Trimming took 5 bases from V and 1 from J, leaving 15 bases between them. CDR3: CASSPRGGTSYNEQFF. The CDR3 DNA reads as TGTGCCAGCAGCCCGAGGGGGGGGACATCCTACAATGAGCAGTTCTTC.

V usage is TRBV3-1 and J usage is TRBJ2-5; 13 positions match TRBD2. The J call may be incorrect, as the DNA end agrees better with TRBJ2-7. Per germline, CDR1 LGHDT and CDR2 YNNKEL (reference sequence). The CDR3 loop spans 15 amino acids. This chain's CDR3 is CASSRLAGGGHEQYF. The CDR3, as DNA: TGTGCCAGCAGCCGACTAGCGGGAGGTGGCCACGAGCAGTACTTC.

J is TRBJ2-1 and V is TRBV4-3; a possible D gene is TRBD2 (5 bases). The V gene lost 4 bases and the J gene lost 6 bases, with 13 bases spanning the gap. Germline V gene sequence: CDR1 LGHNA, CDR2 YSLEER. The CDR3 has 14 amino acids. CDR3 nucleotides: TGCGCCAGCAGCCCCGGCGAGGGCCGCAATGAGCAGTTCTTC. Its translation is CASSPGEGRNEQFF.

This chain joins TRBV5-6 and TRBJ2-7; 8 bases line up with TRBD2. The CDR3 sequence is 13 residues long. After removal of 5 bases from V and 7 bases from J, the junction contained 8 bases not matched to a gene. The V gene's germline CDR1 is SGHDT and CDR2 YYEEEE. The CDR3 here is CASSRAGGGEQYF. The CDR3 nucleotides are TGTGCCAGCAGTCGTGCGGGGGGCGGTGAGCAGTACTTC.

The chain joins TRBV14 to TRBJ2-5, with D perhaps matching TRBD1 (5 bases). Germline lookup yields CDR1 SGHDN and CDR2 FVKESK. Trimming left V 6 bases short and J 0 bases short, with 20 bases between. The CDR3 covers 17 residues. Here the CDR3 reads CASSLYPTRTNQETQYF. The CDR3 nucleotides read TGTGCCAGCAGTCTGTACCCGACAAGGACAAACCAAGAGACCCAGTACTTC.

V gene TRBV4-2 combines with J gene TRBJ1-1; D not resolved. Germline CDR1 reads LGHNA; CDR2 reads YNFKEQ. The V end was cut by 2 bases, the J end by 4 bases, with 8 bases between. CDR3 size: 13 residues. DNA of the CDR3: TGTGCCAGCAGCCAAACCCGGGGCACTGAAGCTTTCTTT. Protein: CASSQTRGTEAFF.

Only a few counts were recorded for this clonotype. This chain connects TRBV19 to TRBJ2-5; 9 bases are a match to TRBD1. The CDR3 is made up of 14 amino acids. Trimming cost V 6 bases and J 2 bases; bases outside gene matches: 4. Per germline, CDR1 LNHDA and CDR2 SQIVND (reference sequence). The CDR3 spells CASRPGQGQETQYF. CDR3 DNA: TGTGCCAGTAGACCGGGACAGGGTCAAGAGACCCAGTACTTC.

The chain employs TRBV20-1 and TRBJ2-3, with D perhaps matching TRBD1 or TRBD2 (6 bases each). The CDR3 is 17 amino acids. Germline V gene lookup returns CDR1 DFQATT and CDR2 SNEGSKA (reference sequence). V lost 0 bases and J lost 5, with 21 bases in between. The CDR3: CSARDVRGLDARDTQYF. The CDR3 DNA reads as TGCAGTGCTAGAGATGTACGGGGGCTAGATGCTAGAGATACGCAGTATTTT.

This clonotype occurred many times. The rearrangement joins TRBV7-2 to TRBJ2-1; 9 bases align to TRBD2. Germline assignment: CDR1 SGHTA and CDR2 FQGNSA. The CDR3 runs 16 residues. The J segment lost 4 bases and the V segment lost 3 bases, leaving 7 bases of the junction unmatched. The CDR3: CASSFHSGGRYNEQFF. The CDR3 coding sequence is TGTGCCAGCAGCTTCCACAGCGGGGGGCGATACAATGAGCAGTTCTTC.

This clonotype was observed a few times. The chain is built from TRBV6-6 and TRBJ1-5; D might be TRBD1 (6 bases). The length of the CDR3 is 16 residues. Germline V gene data show CDR1 as MNHNY and CDR2 as SVGAGI (reference sequence). V lost 0 bases to trimming and J lost 5 bases, with 14 bases between them. CDR3 amino acids: CASSYSPGQGDQPQHF. DNA of the CDR3: TGTGCCAGCAGTTACTCTCCGGGACAAGGGGATCAGCCCCAGCATTTT.

The chain's CDR3 is CSATLAGGTDTQYF. The CDR3 DNA reads as TGCAGTGCTACCCTAGCGGGGGGCACAGATACGCAGTATTTT. This chain uses TRBV20-1 with TRBJ2-3; 10 bases line up with TRBD2. Trimming removed 4 bases from V and 1 base from J; junction bases left unmatched: 2. CDR3 length: 14 amino acids. The germline V gene encodes CDR1 DFQATT and CDR2 SNEGSKA (reference sequence).

The chain links TRBV6-6 to TRBJ2-7; 9 bases line up with TRBD1. The CDR3 spans 15 residues. CDR1 and CDR2 from the germline V gene are MNHNY and SVGAGI (reference sequence). V was pared by 10 bases and J by 1 base, with 11 bases of the junction left unmatched. The CDR3 here is CANRDREGRSYEQYF. The CDR3 region has the DNA TGTGCCAACAGGGACAGGGAAGGTAGGTCCTACGAGCAGTACTTC.

The genes are TRBV20-1 and TRBJ1-4; D is ambiguous. Trimming left V 2 bases short and J 0 bases short, with 7 bases between. CDR3 length equals 14 residues. CDR1 and CDR2 from the germline V gene are DFQATT and SNEGSKA (reference sequence). CDR3 bases: TGCAGTGCTAGATATGGGGCAACTAATGAAAAACTGTTTTTT. It encodes CSARYGATNEKLFF.

The CDR3 is CASSQPGTGTYEQYF. Written as DNA, the CDR3 is TGCGCCAGCAGCCAACCCGGGACAGGGACCTACGAGCAGTACTTC. This chain joins TRBV4-1 and TRBJ2-7; TRBD1 aligns across 9 bases. V shed 2 bases and J 2 bases; nucleotides not matched to a gene: 4. The CDR3 loop spans 15 amino acids. Per germline, CDR1 MGHRA and CDR2 YSYEKL.

This chain links TRBV7-9 with TRBJ1-2, with 9 bases identical to TRBD1. Germline-derived CDR1 and CDR2 are SEHNR and FQNEAQ (reference sequence). With V trimmed by 3 bases and J by 7 bases, 6 bases remained unmatched. The CDR3 totals 14 residues. CDR3 sequence reads: CASSFRQDRGGYTF. The CDR3 DNA sequence: TGTGCCAGCAGCTTTCGGCAGGACAGGGGTGGCTACACCTTC.

This clonotype has just a few counts. The chain is built from TRBV18 and TRBJ1-6; D unresolved. Germline-derived CDR1 and CDR2 are KGHSH and LQKENI. With 3 bases removed from V and 9 bases from J, the gap between germline ends came to 15 bases. This CDR3 is built from 15 residues. The CDR3 DNA follows: TGTGCCAGCTCACCCAGCCCAGGTGTAGCTTCACCCCTCCACTTT. Its translation is CASSPSPGVASPLHF.

The gene calls are TRBV4-2 and TRBJ2-1, with 10 bases identical to TRBD1. CDR3 length: 16 residues. Germline loops: CDR1 LGHNA, CDR2 YNFKEQ. J lost 4 bases, V lost 3 bases, and 6 bases had no gene match. The CDR3 sequence is CASSQARTGGYNEQFF. In nucleotides, the CDR3 is TGTGCCAGCAGCCAGGCCCGGACAGGGGGATACAATGAGCAGTTCTTC.

This clonotype has a handful of counts. The chain employs TRBV5-1 and TRBJ1-2; TRBD1 might be the D (5 bases). The V gene's germline CDR1 is SGHRS and CDR2 YFSETQ. The CDR3 loop spans 16 amino acids. Trimming cost V 0 bases and J 3 bases, with 15 bases left between them. The CDR3 nucleotides read TGCGCCAGCAGCTTGGGATCCCAGGGCGGCGACTATGGCTACACCTTC. Protein: CASSLGSQGGDYGYTF.

The V and J genes are TRBV5-1 and TRBJ2-1; D unclear. CDR3 size: 13 residues. CDR1 is SGHRS, CDR2 YFSETQ, per germline. Trimming cost V 0 bases and J 7 bases, with 8 bases left between them. CDR3 DNA sequence: TGCGCCAGCAGCTTGGCTCCCAGAAATGAGCAGTTCTTC. Protein product: CASSLAPRNEQFF. The variable domain in full, with the rest retrieved from reference TRBV5-1 and TRBJ2-1, is KAGVTQTPRYLIKTRGQQVTLSCSPISGHRSVSWYQQTPGQGLQFLFEYFSETQRNKGNFPGRFSGRQFSNSRSEMNVSTLELGDSALYLCASSLAPRNEQFFGPGTRLTVL.